The entry below gives a single T cell receptor (beta chain) sequence along with its context. The antigen remains unidentified. The entry originates in a study of T-cell reconstitution after alpha-beta-depleted transplantation in children. Unique molecular identifiers were incorporated during preparation of the TCRbeta library. TCRdb re-called the PCR reads with MiXCR, one entry per CDR3 protein. The data show around 500,000 distinct CDR3 sequences, about 23% seen once. Overall study findings and caveats: Diversity and T-cell counts at one year after transplant derived mostly from new T cells. Several patients had high TCRbeta diversity at day 60; it came from surviving recipient T cells and thymic progenitors.

This sample comprised PBMCs, mostly from graft donor cells, obtained 360 days after TCRalphabeta/CD19-depleted stem cell transplant. The origin of this receptor is a boy younger than two who had a stem cell transplant for acute myeloid leukemia, so the T cells may come from the graft donor.

The CDR3 sequence is CSARSSRNNEQFF. The CDR3, as DNA: TGCAGTGCTCGATCGAGTAGGAACAATGAGCAGTTCTTC. This chain links TRBV20-1 with TRBJ2-1; D unclear. The length of the CDR3 is 13 residues. With 5 bases removed from V and 5 bases from J, the gap between germline ends came to 13 bases. Looked up from germline, CDR1 is DFQATT and CDR2 is SNEGSKA (reference sequence).